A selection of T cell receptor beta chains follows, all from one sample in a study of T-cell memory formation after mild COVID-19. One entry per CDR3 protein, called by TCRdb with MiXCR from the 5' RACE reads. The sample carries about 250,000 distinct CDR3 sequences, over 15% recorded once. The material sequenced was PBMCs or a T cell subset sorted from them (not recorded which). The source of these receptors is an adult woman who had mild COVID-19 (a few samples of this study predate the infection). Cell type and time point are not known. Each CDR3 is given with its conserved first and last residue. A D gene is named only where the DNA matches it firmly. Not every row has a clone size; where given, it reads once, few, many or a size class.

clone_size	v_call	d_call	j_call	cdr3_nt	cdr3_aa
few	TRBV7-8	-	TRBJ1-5	TGTGCCAGCAGCGCCGGACCGGGGGGTCAGCCCCAGCATTTT	CASSAGPGGQPQHF
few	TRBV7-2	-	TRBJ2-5	TGTGCCAGCAGCTTAGTGGTCGGAGAAGAGACCCAGTACTTC	CASSLVVGEETQYF
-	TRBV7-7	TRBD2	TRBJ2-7	TGTGCTAGCAGCCCGCGGACTAGGGCTGAGCAGTACTTC	CASSPRTRAEQYF
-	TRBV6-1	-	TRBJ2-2	TGTGCCAGCACGGTGGGTGCCGGGGAGCTGTTTTTT	CASTVGAGELFF
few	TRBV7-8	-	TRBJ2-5	TGTGCCAGCAGCTTAACCCGGACTATCCAAGAGACCCAGTACTTC	CASSLTRTIQETQYF
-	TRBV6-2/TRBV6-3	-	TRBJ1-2	TGTGCCACCGAGGACGGAGGACCGGGTTGGGGCTACACCTTC	CATEDGGPGWGYTF
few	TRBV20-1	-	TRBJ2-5	TGCAGTGTCGGAGCAGAGACCCAGTACTTC	CSVGAETQYF
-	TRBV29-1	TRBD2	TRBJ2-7	TGCAGCGTTGAACTAGCGGGGCAGAGATGGGAGCAGTACTTC	CSVELAGQRWEQYF
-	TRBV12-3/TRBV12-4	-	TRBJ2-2	TGTGCCAGCAGTGAACTAGGGGTCCTCGCGAACACCGGGGAGCTGTTTTTT	CASSELGVLANTGELFF
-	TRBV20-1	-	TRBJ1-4	TGCAGTGCTAGTTCGTCGAGTAGACCTAATGAAAAACTGTTTTTT	CSASSSSRPNEKLFF
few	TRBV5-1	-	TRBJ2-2	TGCGCCAGCAGCTTGGGGCAGGCGGACACCGGGGAGCTGTTTTTT	CASSLGQADTGELFF
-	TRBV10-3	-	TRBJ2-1	TGTGCCATCAGTGCCAAAGGTGGACTAAGCTCCTACAATGAGCAGTTCTTC	CAISAKGGLSSYNEQFF
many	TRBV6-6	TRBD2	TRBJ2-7	TGTGCCAGCAGTTACGGGACTAGCGGGGGGGCTTCCTACGAGCAGTACTTC	CASSYGTSGGASYEQYF
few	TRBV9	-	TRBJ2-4	TGTGCCAGCAGTATAGACTGGGCCAAAAACATTCAGTACTTC	CASSIDWAKNIQYF
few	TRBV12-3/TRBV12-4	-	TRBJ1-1	TGTGCCAGCTTGGGGTTCATGAACGGCACTGAAGCTTTCTTT	CASLGFMNGTEAFF
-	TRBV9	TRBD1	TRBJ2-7	TGTGCCAGCAGCGGAACAGGGGGCTGGCGCGAGCAGTACTTC	CASSGTGGWREQYF
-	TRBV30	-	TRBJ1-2	TGTGCCTGGGGGGAGCAGACCCTTGGCTATGGCTACACCTTC	CAWGEQTLGYGYTF
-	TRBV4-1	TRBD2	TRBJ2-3	TGCGCCAGCAGCCAAGGACTAGCGGGAGGCGGAACAGATACGCAGTATTTT	CASSQGLAGGGTDTQYF
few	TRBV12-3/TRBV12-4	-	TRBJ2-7	TGTGCCAGCCAGCCAGATGGGGGCGGCGAGCAGTACTTC	CASQPDGGGEQYF
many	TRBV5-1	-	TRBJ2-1	TGCGCCAGCAGCCCGCACAGGGAAGGGGGTGAGCAGTTCTTC	CASSPHREGGEQFF
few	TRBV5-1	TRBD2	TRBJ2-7	TGCGCCAGCAGCTCCAGCGGGAGAGAGGGGGAGCAGTACTTC	CASSSSGREGEQYF
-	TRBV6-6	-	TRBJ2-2	TGTGCCAGCAGTTACTCGACAGACGCGAACACCGGGGAGCTGTTTTTT	CASSYSTDANTGELFF
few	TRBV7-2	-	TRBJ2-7	TGTGCCAGCAGCTTAGAGTGGACAAACTCCTACGAGCAGTACTTC	CASSLEWTNSYEQYF
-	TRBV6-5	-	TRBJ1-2	TGTGCCAGCAGTGATCCCCAGGGCTTCAACTATGGCTACACCTTC	CASSDPQGFNYGYTF
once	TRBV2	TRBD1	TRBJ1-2	TGTGCCAGCAATAGGCAGGGGGCGATCGGAGGCTACACCTTC	CASNRQGAIGGYTF
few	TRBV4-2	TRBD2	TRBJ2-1	TGTGCCAGCAGTCGACTAGCGTCCTACAATGAGCAGTTCTTC	CASSRLASYNEQFF
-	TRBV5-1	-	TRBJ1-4	TGCGCCAGCACCGCCACGGGGGGACCGGGGGAAAAACTGTTTTTT	CASTATGGPGEKLFF
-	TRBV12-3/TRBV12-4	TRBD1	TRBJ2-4	TGTGCCAGCAGTTTAGGGACAGGGGGAATTCAGTACTTC	CASSLGTGGIQYF
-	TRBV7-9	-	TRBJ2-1	TGTGCCAGCAGCTCCTCTGGACAGAGCCCTTACAATGAGCAGTTCTTC	CASSSSGQSPYNEQFF
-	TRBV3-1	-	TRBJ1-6	TGTGCCAGCAGACTAGGGACCGTTATCGGAAATTCACCCCTCCACTTT	CASRLGTVIGNSPLHF
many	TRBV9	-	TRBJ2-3	TGTGCCAGCAGCGTTACCGGCACAGATACGCAGTATTTT	CASSVTGTDTQYF
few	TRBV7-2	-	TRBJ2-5	TGTGCCAGCAGCTTAGCGTTTCAAGAGACCCAGTACTTC	CASSLAFQETQYF
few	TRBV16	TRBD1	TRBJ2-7	TGTGCCAGCAGCCAATATGGACAGGGGTCGGACGAGCAGTACTTC	CASSQYGQGSDEQYF
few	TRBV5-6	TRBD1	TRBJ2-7	TGTGCCAGCAGCTTTCACCACAGGGGGCGCACCTACGAGCAGTACTTC	CASSFHHRGRTYEQYF
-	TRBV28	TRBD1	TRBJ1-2	TGTGCCAGCAGTTCAGGACAGGGGAGTGATGGCTACACCTTC	CASSSGQGSDGYTF
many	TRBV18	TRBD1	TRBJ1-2	TGTGCCAGCGACAGGGGTCTTAACTATGGCTACACCTTC	CASDRGLNYGYTF
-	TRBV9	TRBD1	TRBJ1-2	TGTGCCAGCAGCCAACTTGGACAGGGTTATACAGGTGGCTACACCTTC	CASSQLGQGYTGGYTF
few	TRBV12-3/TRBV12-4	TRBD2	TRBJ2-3	TGTGCCAGCAGCACAAGGACTAGCGGGAGTTTTTATACGCAGTATTTT	CASSTRTSGSFYTQYF
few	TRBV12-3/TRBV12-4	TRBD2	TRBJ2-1	TGTGCCAGCAGGGCCCTAGCGGGAGTAAACAATGAGCAGTTCTTC	CASRALAGVNNEQFF
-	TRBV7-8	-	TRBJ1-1	TGTGCCAGCAGCTCGACAAGGATGAACACTGAAGCTTTCTTT	CASSSTRMNTEAFF
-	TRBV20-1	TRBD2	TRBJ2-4	TGCAGTGCTAGGCTAGCGGGGGTGAAAGCCAAAAACATTCAGTACTTC	CSARLAGVKAKNIQYF
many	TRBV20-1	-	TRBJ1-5	TGCAGTGCTAGAGATCGCAGAAATCCTAATCAGCCCCAGCATTTT	CSARDRRNPNQPQHF
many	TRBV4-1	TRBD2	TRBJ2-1	TGCGCCAGCAGCCCCAGGACTAGCGGGGGGGCCCTTAATGAGCAGTTCTTC	CASSPRTSGGALNEQFF
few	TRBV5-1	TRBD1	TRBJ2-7	TGCGCCAGCAGCTTGACAGGGGTCGACGAGCAGTACTTC	CASSLTGVDEQYF
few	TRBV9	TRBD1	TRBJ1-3	TGTGCCAGCAGCGAGTGGGACAGGGGGCCTGGAAACACCATATATTTT	CASSEWDRGPGNTIYF
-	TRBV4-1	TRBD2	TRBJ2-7	TGCGCCAGCAGCCAAGTCCCGAGCGGGGCAAACTACGAGCAGTACTTC	CASSQVPSGANYEQYF
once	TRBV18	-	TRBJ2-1	TGTGCCAGCTCTGACGGACAGAGTGAGCAGTTCTTC	CASSDGQSEQFF
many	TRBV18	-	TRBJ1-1	TGTGCCAGCTCACCACCGATAATGGGGAGAACTGAAGCTTTCTTT	CASSPPIMGRTEAFF
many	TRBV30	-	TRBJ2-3	TGTGCCTGGAGTGGTTGGGGCAGGACAGATACGCAGTATTTT	CAWSGWGRTDTQYF
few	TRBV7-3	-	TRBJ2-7	TGTGCCAGCAGCTTAAAAGGTCTAGGGGCCTTCAGCGAGCAGTACTTC	CASSLKGLGAFSEQYF
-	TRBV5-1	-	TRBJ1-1	TGCGCCAGCAGCTTGGGACGGTACGAAGCTTTCTTT	CASSLGRYEAFF
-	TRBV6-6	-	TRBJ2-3	TGTGCCAGCAGTTACAGGACCGGGACACCAAGCACAGATACGCAGTATTTT	CASSYRTGTPSTDTQYF
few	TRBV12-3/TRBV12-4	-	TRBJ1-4	TGTGCCAGCAGGCGACAGGAGGTTAATGAAAAACTGTTTTTT	CASRRQEVNEKLFF
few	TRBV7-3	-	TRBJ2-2	TGTGCCAGCAGCTACTCAGGGTCCCGGACCGGGGAGCTGTTTTTT	CASSYSGSRTGELFF
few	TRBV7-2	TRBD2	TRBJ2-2	TGTGCCAGCAGCTTAGAGGGACTACCCCCCGGGGAGCTGTTTTTT	CASSLEGLPPGELFF
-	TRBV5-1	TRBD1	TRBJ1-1	TGCGCCAGCAGCTTGCGGGGACAGGGGGCATTAAACACTGAAGCTTTCTTT	CASSLRGQGALNTEAFF
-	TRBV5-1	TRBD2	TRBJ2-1	TGCGCCAGCAAGGCTAGCGGGAGCTTTAGCTCCTACAATGAGCAGTTCTTC	CASKASGSFSSYNEQFF
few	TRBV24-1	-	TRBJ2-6	TGTGCCACCAGTGATAGGGCAGGCCAAACTGGGGCCAACGTCCTGACTTTC	CATSDRAGQTGANVLTF
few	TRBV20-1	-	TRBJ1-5	TGCAGTGCTACCCCGAACAATCAGCCCCAGCATTTT	CSATPNNQPQHF
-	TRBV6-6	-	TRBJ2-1	TGTGCCAGCAGCTGGGACACCACCTACAATGAGCAGTTCTTC	CASSWDTTYNEQFF